This passage covers 29 T cell receptor beta chains from one sample sequenced in a study of CD4 and CD8 cells across lung adenocarcinoma regions. TCRdb independently ran MiXCR on the PCR reads; one entry per CDR3 protein. The sample holds approximately 18,000 distinct CDR3 sequences, 51% seen once. The sample taken for sequencing was CD8+ T cells from the center of a lung tumor. The receptor set was obtained from a female donor with lung adenocarcinoma. The CD4 and CD8 labels of this study may be unreliable.

The V and J genes are TRBV6-1 and TRBJ1-4; tentative D call: TRBD1 (5 bases). V lost 8 bases, J lost 7 bases, and 11 bases lay in between. This CDR3 spans 12 amino acids. Germline CDR1 MNHNS, CDR2 SASEGT. CDR3: CASLGGGEKLFF. CDR3 nucleotides: TGTGCCAGCTTGGGGGGGGGTGAAAAACTGTTTTTT.

Comments on this clonotype: Its ends do not fully match the called genes, so a read error is possible. V and J are TRBV6-4 and TRBJ2-3; 8 bases fit TRBD2. The CDR3 length is 14 residues. Germline CDR1 and CDR2: MRHNA and SNTAGT. CDR3 protein: CASTGGRAKDTQYF. CDR3 DNA sequence: TGTGCCAGCACGGGGGGGCGAGCCAAAGATACTCAGTATTTC.

This chain joins TRBV6-5 and TRBJ2-5; D remains ambiguous. Germline V gives CDR1 MNHEY, CDR2 SVGAGI. Trimming stripped 0 bases from V and 5 bases from J, with 7 bases between. This CDR3 comprises 13 residues. As DNA, the CDR3 is TGTGCCAGCAGTTACTCGGTAGTTGAGACCCAGTACTTC. It is translated as CASSYSVVETQYF.

The chain combines TRBV12-3 or TRBV12-4 with TRBJ2-6; possibly TRBD1 or TRBD2 for D (5 bases each). The CDR3 has 15 residues. V lost 6 bases, J lost 4 bases, and 13 bases lay in between. The CDR3 DNA sequence: TGTGCCAGCAGCTCGGGGCGCTCCGGGGCCAACGTCCTGACTTTC. Translation gives CASSSGRSGANVLTF.

In its sample, this clonotype ranks as medium-sized. CDR3: CASSYGGSALSGANVLTF. The CDR3 DNA is TGTGCCAGCAGTTACGGGGGCAGTGCCCTATCAGGGGCCAACGTCCTGACTTTC. The V call is TRBV6-5, the J call TRBJ2-6, with D tentatively TRBD1 (6 bases). This CDR3 contains 18 residues. The germline V and J ends were trimmed by 2 bases and 4 bases, with 18 bases remaining between them. Germline V gene data show CDR1 as MNHEY and CDR2 as SVGAGI.

In this sample, this clonotype turned up a few times. The genes are TRBV27 and TRBJ2-1, with D uncertain. The CDR3 is 13 residues long. In germline, CDR1 is MNHEY, CDR2 SMNVEV (reference sequence). V was cut by 5 bases and J by 9 bases, with 14 bases left in between. The CDR3 bases are TGTGCCAGCAGTCTCGCAGAAGGGCGTGAGCAGTTCTTC. Amino acid sequence: CASSLAEGREQFF.

On this clonotype: The junction does not match germline at one end; this may be a read error. V is TRBV6-4 and J is TRBJ2-5; 10 positions match TRBD2. The DNA end favors TRBJ2-3, so the J call may be wrong. CDR1 and CDR2 from the germline V gene are MRHNA and SNTAGT. This CDR3 has 14 residues. The CDR3 loop is CASSGGGDTETQYF. The CDR3 nucleotides read TGTGCGAGCAGCGGGGGGGGGGACACAGAGACCCAGTATTTT.

This clonotype was picked up many times. V is TRBV6-5 and J is TRBJ2-5; D remains unclear. The germline V gene has CDR1 MNHEY and CDR2 SVGAGI. CDR3 length: 11 residues. Trimming shortened V by 6 bases and J by 11 bases, and 13 bases separated the two germline ends. The CDR3 bases are TGTGCCAGCAGCTATATGGGTGAGCAGTACTTC. Protein: CASSYMGEQYF.

The chain links TRBV7-6 to TRBJ1-5, with TRBD1 as a possible D gene (5 bases). The V gene's germline CDR1 is SGHVS and CDR2 FNYEAQ. The CDR3 runs to 14 residues. V lost 2 bases to trimming and J lost 5 bases, with 10 bases between them. The DNA for the CDR3 is TGTGCCAGCAGCTTATACGGGGGGGATCAGCCCCAGCATTTT. As protein: CASSLYGGDQPQHF.

The J gene is TRBJ2-1, the V gene TRBV27; possibly TRBD1 for D (6 bases). With the DNA end fitting TRBJ2-7 better, the J assignment may be wrong. CDR3 length: 13 residues. Looked up from germline, CDR1 is MNHEY and CDR2 is SMNVEV (reference sequence). This CDR3 reads CASSSWTDNEQYF. Written as DNA, the CDR3 is TGTGCCAGCAGTTCGTGGACAGATAACGAGCAGTACTTC.

Notes on this clonotype: A read error may account for a junction end that differs from germline. This chain joins TRBV27 and TRBJ2-3, with D possibly TRBD2 on 7 matching bases. Germline V gene lookup returns CDR1 MNHEY and CDR2 SMNVEV (reference sequence). The CDR3 totals 14 residues. The CDR3 region has the DNA TGTGCGGGCAGTGGGGGAGGGGGAGAACATACGCAGTATTTC. Translating it yields CAGSGGGGEHTQYF.

The chain has TRBV30 and TRBJ2-5, with a weak D call TRBD2 (7 bases). The assigned J gene may be wrong: the sequence end matches TRBJ2-7 better. Looked up from germline, CDR1 is GTSNPN and CDR2 is SVGIG (reference sequence). This CDR3 contains 13 residues. The CDR3 region has the DNA TGTGCCTGGTCGCGGGGGACAACCTACGAGCAGTACTTC. This sequence encodes CAWSRGTTYEQYF.

This rearrangement joins TRBV10-1 to TRBJ2-5, with D tentatively TRBD1 or TRBD2 (5 bases each). TRBJ2-7 matches the DNA end more closely, so the J call is doubtful. In germline, CDR1 is WNHNN, CDR2 SYGVQD (reference sequence). This CDR3 spans 13 amino acids. CDR3 amino acids: CASSGLAFHEQYF. In DNA form, the CDR3 reads TGCGCCAGTTCGGGGCTAGCTTTCCACGAGCAGTACTTC.

This clonotype has a single count. The V gene is TRBV6-1, the J gene TRBJ1-6; unclear D gene. CDR3 length equals 15 residues. The V and J ends lost 6 bases and 8 bases respectively, with 17 bases between them. Germline CDR1 and CDR2: MNHNS and SASEGT. The CDR3 sequence: CASRQTPDGYSPLHF. The CDR3 DNA follows: TGTGCCAGCAGGCAGACGCCCGACGGTTATTCACCCCTCCACTTT.

In regard to this clonotype: Sequence at one end of the junction differs from germline and may be a read error. The chain is built from TRBV27 and TRBJ2-3, with D possibly matching TRBD2 (6 bases). This CDR3 has 16 residues. Germline values: CDR1 MNHEY, CDR2 SMNVEV (reference sequence). DNA of the CDR3: TGTGCCAGCACCTCTTCGGGGGAAAGAGCCAAAGACACGCAGTATTTC. Its translation: CASTSSGERAKDTQYF.

To note about this clonotype: The conserved final phenylalanine or tryptophan is absent from the CDR3, which likely points to a read error. The chain combines TRBV6-1 with TRBJ2-3, with D unresolved. CDR1 MNHNS and CDR2 SASEGT come from the germline V gene. V was cut by 4 bases and J by 6 bases, with 8 bases left in between. The CDR3 consists of 12 residues. CDR3 sequence reads: CASSGLSDTQYP. Here the CDR3 DNA reads TGTGCCAGCAGTGGGCTCTCGGATACGCAGTATCCT.

V is TRBV6-1 and J is TRBJ2-1, with D perhaps TRBD2 (5 bases). The DNA matches TRBJ2-5 better at its end, which makes the J call doubtful. Germline V lookup: CDR1 MNHNS, CDR2 SASEGT. CDR3 length: 13 residues. Here the CDR3 reads CASSKRGRETQYF. CDR3 sequence (DNA): TGTGCCAGCAGTAAGAGAGGGCGGGAGACCCAGTACTTC.

This clonotype was counted ten times or more. The chain combines TRBV6-1 with TRBJ1-6; the D gene is possibly TRBD1 (6 bases). V was shortened by 2 bases and J by 10 bases, with 12 bases between the two germline ends. CDR3 length: 14 amino acids. Germline V gene lookup returns CDR1 MNHNS and CDR2 SASEGT. DNA for the CDR3: TGTGCCAGCAGTGAACTTACAGGGAGCTCACCCCTCCACTTT. This gives the protein CASSELTGSSPLHF.

This chain connects TRBV7-2 to TRBJ2-3, with D possibly being TRBD2 (6 bases). V was pared by 5 bases and J by 3 bases, with 15 bases between. The germline gives CDR1 SGHTA, CDR2 FQGNSA. CDR3 length equals 15 residues. The CDR3 is CASSPWARGTDTQYF. For the CDR3, the DNA is TGTGCCAGCAGCCCCTGGGCTCGGGGGACAGATACGCAGTATTTT.

This clonotype was counted ten times or more. The J gene is TRBJ2-2, the V gene TRBV11-1; 8 positions match TRBD2. Trimming took 4 bases from V and 4 from J; bases not matched to a gene: 5. CDR1 and CDR2 from the germline V gene are SGHAT and FQDESV (reference sequence). This CDR3 is built from 15 residues. CDR3 amino acids: CASSSRSGSTGELFF. The CDR3 coding sequence is TGTGCCAGCAGCTCCAGGAGCGGGAGCACCGGGGAGCTGTTTTTT.

As to this clonotype: One junction end does not reproduce the germline sequence, and a read error may be involved. V gene TRBV6-1 combines with J gene TRBJ2-4; 8 bases align to TRBD2. Germline V lookup: CDR1 MNHNS, CDR2 SASEGT. This CDR3 contains 16 residues. The CDR3 region is CASSPSAGGAKNMQYF. CDR3 sequence (DNA): TGTGCCAGCAGCCCCTCGGCGGGGGGAGCCAAAAACATGCAGTACTTT.

The sample holds many counts of this clonotype. This chain joins TRBV6-1 and TRBJ2-1; the match to TRBD2 covers 7 bases. The V gene end was trimmed by 5 bases and the J gene end by 6 bases; junction bases not matched to a gene: 7. This CDR3 region has 14 residues. Germline loops: CDR1 MNHNS, CDR2 SASEGT. DNA of the CDR3: TGTGCCAGCAGTCGGAGTAGCGGGCTCAATGAGCAGTTCTTC. Translating gives CASSRSSGLNEQFF.

The genes are TRBV27 and TRBJ2-5, with D perhaps TRBD2 (6 bases). Germline-derived CDR1 and CDR2 are MNHEY and SMNVEV (reference sequence). This CDR3 region has 14 residues. CDR3 nucleotides: TGTGCGGGGACTTGCGCGCGGGACCCAGATACGCAGTACTTC. Its translation: CAGTCARDPDTQYF.

This clonotype is categorized as medium-sized. V usage is TRBV27 and J usage is TRBJ2-3; a possible D gene is TRBD1 (6 bases). This CDR3 comprises 15 residues. Germline CDR1 and CDR2: MNHEY and SMNVEV (reference sequence). V shed 3 bases and J shed 5 bases, with 15 bases lying between them. The CDR3 sequence is CASSFGTGFVDTQYF. CDR3 sequence (DNA): TGTGCCAGCAGTTTTGGAACAGGGTTTGTAGATACGCAGTATTTT.

To note about this clonotype: The junction shows a germline mismatch at one end, possibly a read error. The chain links TRBV27 to TRBJ2-3; D unclear. Germline-derived CDR1 and CDR2 are MNHEY and SMNVEV (reference sequence). The CDR3 has 14 residues. CDR3: CAGSVVRPTDTQYF. CDR3 DNA sequence: TGTGCCGGCAGTGTAGTCAGGCCCACAGATACGCAGTACTTT.

The chain has TRBV12-3 or TRBV12-4 and TRBJ2-5; D may be TRBD2 (5 bases). The CDR3 consists of 14 residues. Between the trimmed V and J ends, which lost 5 bases and 5 bases, there was a span of 15 bases. The CDR3 sequence: CASSPPGLGETQYF. The CDR3 DNA follows: TGTGCCAGCAGTCCCCCGGGGTTGGGGGAGACCCAGTACTTC.

This rearrangement joins TRBV7-2 to TRBJ2-2; D tentatively fits TRBD1 or TRBD2 (6 bases each). V was clipped by 5 bases and J by 5 bases, with 12 bases between them. The germline gives CDR1 SGHTA, CDR2 FQGNSA. The CDR3 has 14 amino acids. This chain's CDR3 is CASSTRGGTGELFF. CDR3 DNA sequence: TGTGCCAGCAGCACCAGGGGAGGAACCGGGGAGCTGTTTTTT.

The J gene is TRBJ2-3, the V gene TRBV6-1, with TRBD1 matching 9 bases. This CDR3 is built from 15 residues. CDR1 is MNHNS and CDR2 is SASEGT in the germline V gene. V gave up 5 bases and J gave up 5 bases; unmatched junction bases: 8. CDR3 nucleotide sequence: TGTGCCAGCAGTCCACAGGGGGCACGCGGAGATACGCAGTATTTT. Protein sequence: CASSPQGARGDTQYF.

Only a few counts were recorded for this clonotype. The chain combines TRBV6-1 with TRBJ2-1, with TRBD2 matching over 10 bases. Trimming removed 3 bases from V and 0 bases from J; junction bases left unmatched: 5. The CDR3 is made up of 17 amino acids. The germline gives CDR1 MNHNS, CDR2 SASEGT. The CDR3 nucleotides read TGTGCCAGCAGTGACTTAGCGGGGGGCGTCTCCTACAATGAGCAGTTCTTC. Translation gives CASSDLAGGVSYNEQFF.